The source of this T cell receptor (beta chain) is a study of shared clonotypes between healthy human individuals. Findings and caveats of the study: When compared with the clonotypes that were shared by all four sorted-subset donors, the non-shared clonotypes turned out to have lower generation probabilities.

V was pared by 5 bases and J by 2 bases, with 18 bases between. Germline V gene data show CDR1 as SEHNR and CDR2 as FQNEAQ (reference sequence). The CDR3 consists of 16 residues. About this clone itself: What it recognizes is unknown.

Terminally differentiated effector memory CD45RA+ cells were left out of the naive CD8 fraction, which was CD45RO-negative and positively selected for CCR7. Profiled with immunoSEQ multiplex PCR; TCRdb holds only in-frame clones, not every one. The sample contains around 2.1 million clones, more than 85% of which appear only once. This chain uses TRBV7-9 with TRBJ2-5, with D perhaps given as TRBD1 or TRBD2 (5 bases each). The clonotype was recovered from a man between 18 and 35 years old in good health. Some clones in this sample may be carry-over from other donors' samples. Sample: naive CD8+ T cells from PBMCs. The DNA of the CDR3 is TGTGCCAGCAGCGCCCGGGACGGGCCACAACAAGAGACCCAGTACTTC. Its translation is CASSARDGPQQETQYF.